Listed below are T cell receptor beta chains from one sample, sequenced in a study of post-analysis software for immune sequencing data. TCRdb recomputed calls from the PCR reads with MiXCR, one row per CDR3 protein. The table includes hundreds of thousands of distinct CDR3 sequences, 25% to 30% detected once. Sequencing was done on a sample of blood. These receptors all stem from a girl aged 10 to 17 with multiple sclerosis. Both conserved end residues are trimmed from each CDR3.

CDR3aa: ASSARSFYEQF
v_gene: TRBV6-1

CDR3aa: SAPGSGDSLF
v_gene: TRBV29-1

CDR3aa: ASSQDAAGAYNEQF
v_gene: TRBV4-2

CDR3aa: SARDRGLQGGRQETQY
v_gene: TRBV20-1

CDR3aa: AGSLVSYNEQH
v_gene: TRBV5-1

CDR3aa: SASAGTVFSEAF
v_gene: TRBV20-1

CDR3aa: SVVLADDAYEQY
v_gene: TRBV29-1

CDR3aa: SAPTDLANYGYT
v_gene: TRBV20-1

CDR3aa: ASSQEVYDYGYT
v_gene: TRBV9

CDR3aa: ASSLGFQGLQF
v_gene: TRBV5-1

CDR3aa: ASSLLDRARDQY
v_gene: TRBV18

CDR3aa: ASRSGSLLFSYEQF
v_gene: TRBV28

CDR3aa: ASRMPGQGAQETQY
v_gene: TRBV11-2

CDR3aa: ASEGTSGAANEQY
v_gene: TRBV6-1

CDR3aa: ASRLPGGRGQPQH
v_gene: TRBV6-2/TRBV6-3

CDR3aa: ASMGGEAYNEQF
v_gene: TRBV6-6

CDR3aa: ASSQDLLKGLGVNEQF
v_gene: TRBV4-2

CDR3aa: ASSPDRNSNQPQH
v_gene: TRBV28

CDR3aa: ASSYQLTGAFSSPLH
v_gene: TRBV6-6

CDR3aa: AISSDSGWGETQY
v_gene: TRBV27

CDR3aa: SARKGEYGYT
v_gene: TRBV20-1

CDR3aa: ASTDGDTQY
v_gene: TRBV6-4

CDR3aa: ASSIRGGSYEKETQY
v_gene: TRBV7-2

CDR3aa: SGRPGVSTDTQY
v_gene: TRBV29-1

CDR3aa: SAPFWVWGQETQY
v_gene: TRBV20-1

CDR3aa: ATSGLDDTQY
v_gene: TRBV24-1

CDR3aa: ASSWDRGGGEQY
v_gene: TRBV7-6

CDR3aa: GVPGTGGNEQY
v_gene: TRBV29-1

CDR3aa: SVEQRESRGSGANVLT
v_gene: TRBV29-1

CDR3aa: ASTLGSSGSTRTDTQY
v_gene: TRBV7-9